This passage covers 10 T cell receptor beta chains from one sample sequenced in a study of beta chain features in type 1 diabetes. Study observations and caveats: In every one of the four CD4+ subsets, TCRB CDR3s were moderately but significantly shorter in Type 1 diabetes patients.

All of the isolated RNA was reverse transcribed, so expressed TCRB transcripts were sequenced. Measured with immunoSEQ multiplex PCR; TCRdb has only the in-frame clones, and not every one. This table holds 130,000 or so clones, around a sixth found once. These receptors have no identified antigens. Material: central memory CD4+ T cells from blood. The source of these receptors is a man younger than 30 with type 1 diabetes.

Notes on this clone: The germline gene is not matched at one end of the junction; a read error may be the cause. The chain is built from TRBV7-7 and TRBJ2-1, with 11 positions matching TRBD2. The CDR3 has 15 residues. Germline CDR1 reads SSHAT; CDR2 reads FNYEAQ (reference sequence). The chain's CDR3 is CASSSTSGSGNEQFF. The CDR3, as DNA: TGTGCTAGCAGCTCTACTAGCGGGAGCGGAAATGAGCAGTTCTTC.

The DNA for the CDR3 is TGTGCCAGCAGACGGGGAGGGGAGCCCTACAATGAGCAGTTCTTC. Encoded protein: CASRRGGEPYNEQFF. The genes are TRBV4-2 and TRBJ2-1; 7 nucleotides align to TRBD2. Per the germline V gene, CDR1 is LGHNA and CDR2 is YNFKEQ. The CDR3 totals 15 residues. The V and J ends lost 6 bases and 2 bases, in that order; junction bases with no gene match: 7.

Regarding this clone: With a far larger clone one base away, a read error is the likely cause. The chain employs TRBV7-2 and TRBJ2-7; 8 bases agree with TRBD2. J was trimmed by 2 bases and V by 11 bases; bases with no gene match: 8. This CDR3 is built from 13 residues. Germline lookup yields CDR1 SGHTA and CDR2 FQGNSA. The CDR3 sequence: CASGGGGTYEQYF. In DNA, the CDR3 is TGTGCCTCCGGGGGCGGGGGGACCTACGAGCAGTACTTC.

CDR3 residues: CASSPQGGGQPQHF. As DNA, the CDR3 is TGCGCCAGCAGCCCCCAGGGCGGGGGACAGCCCCAGCATTTT. The J gene is TRBJ1-5, the V gene TRBV5-1, with D possibly being TRBD1 (5 bases). The CDR3 runs 14 residues. The V gene's germline CDR1 is SGHRS and CDR2 YFSETQ. V was pared by 4 bases and J by 7 bases, with 15 bases between.

In its sample, this clone was seen a few times. The V gene is TRBV2, the J gene TRBJ2-7, with D possibly being TRBD1 or TRBD2 (6 bases each). This CDR3 comprises 13 residues. Deletions cut 6 bases from V and 3 bases from J, with 12 bases between. CDR1 is SNHLY and CDR2 is FYNNEI in the germline V gene. CDR3 sequence (DNA): TGTGCCAGCAGGGAGGGGGGATTCTACGAGCAGTACTTC. Its translation: CASREGGFYEQYF.

This clone has a handful of counts. Other nucleotide sequences in the sample specify the same CDR3. The CDR3, as DNA: TGTGCCTCTGGACAGCGGGGTGGGGAGACCCAGTACTTC. Its translation is CASGQRGGETQYF. The chain combines TRBV2 with TRBJ2-5; D may be TRBD2 (7 bases). The CDR3 totals 13 residues. V was cut by 11 bases and J by 5 bases, with 18 bases left in between. Germline V gives CDR1 SNHLY, CDR2 FYNNEI.

The chain combines TRBV25-1 with TRBJ1-2, with a tentative D call TRBD1 (5 bases). V was trimmed by 6 bases and J by 4 bases, leaving 12 bases between them. CDR1 and CDR2 (germline): MGHDK, SYGVNS. CDR3 size: 13 residues. DNA for the CDR3: TGTGCCAGCAGGATGGAGGGGAGCTATGGCTACACCTTC. Translation gives CASRMEGSYGYTF.

The J gene is TRBJ2-1, the V gene TRBV2; 7 nucleotides match TRBD2. The CDR3 covers 15 residues. V lost 7 bases to trimming and J lost 5 bases; unmatched junction nucleotides: 11. Germline V gene lookup returns CDR1 SNHLY and CDR2 FYNNEI. The CDR3 DNA sequence: TGTGCCAGCACCGCCCTTGCGACTAGCCACAATGAGCAGTTCTTC. Encoded protein: CASTALATSHNEQFF.

The rearrangement links TRBV5-1 to TRBJ1-2; D is uncertain. The CDR3 consists of 14 residues. Per the germline V gene, CDR1 is SGHRS and CDR2 is YFSETQ. Trimming left V 6 bases short and J 0 bases short, with 12 bases between. As DNA, the CDR3 is TGCGCCAGCACGACGGACGTGGCTAACTATGGCTACACCTTC. Its protein is CASTTDVANYGYTF.

In this sample, this clone turned up a few times. The V call is TRBV4-3, the J call TRBJ2-7, with 8 positions matching TRBD1. The CDR3 loop spans 15 amino acids. Germline V lookup: CDR1 LGHNA, CDR2 YSLEER. V was pared by 0 bases and J by 1 base, with 2 bases of the junction left unmatched. The CDR3: CASSQEGQGSYEQYF. DNA for the CDR3: TGCGCCAGCAGCCAAGAAGGACAGGGATCCTACGAGCAGTACTTC.